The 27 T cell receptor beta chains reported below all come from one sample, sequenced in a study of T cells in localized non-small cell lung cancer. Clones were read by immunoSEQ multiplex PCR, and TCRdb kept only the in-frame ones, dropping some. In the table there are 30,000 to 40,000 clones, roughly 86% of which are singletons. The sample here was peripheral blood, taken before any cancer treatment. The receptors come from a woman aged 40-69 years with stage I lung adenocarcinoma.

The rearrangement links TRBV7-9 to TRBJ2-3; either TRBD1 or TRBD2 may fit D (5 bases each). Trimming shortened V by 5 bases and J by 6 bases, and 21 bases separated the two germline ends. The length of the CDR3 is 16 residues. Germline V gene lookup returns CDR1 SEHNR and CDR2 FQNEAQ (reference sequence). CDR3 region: CASSARTSRAGDTQYF. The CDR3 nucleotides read TGTGCCAGCAGCGCCCGGACCTCGCGGGCAGGGGATACGCAGTATTTT. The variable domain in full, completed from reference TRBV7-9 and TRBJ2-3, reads DTGVSQNPRHKITKRGQNVTFRCDPISEHNRLYWYRQTLGQGPEFLTYFQNEAQLEKSRLLSDRFSAERPKGSFSTLEIQRTEQGDSAMYLCASSARTSRAGDTQYFGPGTRLTVL.

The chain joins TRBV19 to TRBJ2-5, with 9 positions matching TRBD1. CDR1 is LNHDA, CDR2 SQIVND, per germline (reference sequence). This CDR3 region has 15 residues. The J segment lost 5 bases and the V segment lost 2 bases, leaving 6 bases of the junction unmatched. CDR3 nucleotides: TGTGCCAGTAGTATAAGCTCGGGACAGGGTGAGACCCAGTACTTC. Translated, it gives CASSISSGQGETQYF.

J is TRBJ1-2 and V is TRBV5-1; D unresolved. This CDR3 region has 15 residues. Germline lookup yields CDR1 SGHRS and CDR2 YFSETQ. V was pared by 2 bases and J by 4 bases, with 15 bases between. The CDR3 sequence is CASSLAAEESYGYTF. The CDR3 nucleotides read TGCGCCAGCAGCTTAGCAGCGGAGGAAAGCTATGGCTACACCTTC. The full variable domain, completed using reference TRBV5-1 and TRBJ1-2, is KAGVTQTPRYLIKTRGQQVTLSCSPISGHRSVSWYQQTPGQGLQFLFEYFSETQRNKGNFPGRFSGRQFSNSRSEMNVSTLELGDSALYLCASSLAAEESYGYTFGSGTRLTVV.

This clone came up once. This CDR3 is CASATSTSYNEQFF. The CDR3 DNA is TGTGCCTCAGCAACGAGTACCTCCTACAATGAGCAGTTCTTC. V and J are TRBV15 and TRBJ2-1, with D unresolved. Per the germline V gene, CDR1 is LNHNV and CDR2 is YYDKDF (reference sequence). The ends were cut back, 11 bases at V and 0 bases at J, with 14 bases in the middle. The CDR3 is 14 residues long.

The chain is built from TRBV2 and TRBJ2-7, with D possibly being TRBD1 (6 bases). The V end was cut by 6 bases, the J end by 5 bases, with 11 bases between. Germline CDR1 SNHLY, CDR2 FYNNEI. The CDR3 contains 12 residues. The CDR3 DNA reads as TGTGCCAGCAGGCCCACAGGGAACGAGCAGTACTTC. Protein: CASRPTGNEQYF. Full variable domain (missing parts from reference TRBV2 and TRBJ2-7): EPEVTQTPSHQVTQMGQEVILRCVPISNHLYFYWYRQILGQKVEFLVSFYNNEISEKSEIFDDQFSVERPDGSNFTLKIRSTKLEDSAMYFCASRPTGNEQYFGPGTRLTVT.

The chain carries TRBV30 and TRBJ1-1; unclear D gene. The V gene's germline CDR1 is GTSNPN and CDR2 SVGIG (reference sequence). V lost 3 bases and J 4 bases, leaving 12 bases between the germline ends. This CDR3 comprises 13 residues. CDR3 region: CAWSSQSGTEAFF. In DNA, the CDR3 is TGTGCCTGGAGCTCCCAGTCGGGCACTGAAGCTTTCTTT.

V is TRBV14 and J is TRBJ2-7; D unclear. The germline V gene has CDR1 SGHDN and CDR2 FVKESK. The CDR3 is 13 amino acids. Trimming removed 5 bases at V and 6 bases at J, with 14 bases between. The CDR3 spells CASSYGSGREQYF. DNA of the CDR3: TGTGCCAGCAGCTACGGGTCTGGCCGCGAGCAGTACTTC.

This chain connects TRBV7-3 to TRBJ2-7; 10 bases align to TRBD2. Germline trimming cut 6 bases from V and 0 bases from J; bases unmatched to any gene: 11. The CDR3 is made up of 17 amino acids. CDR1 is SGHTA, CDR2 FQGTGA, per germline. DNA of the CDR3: TGTGCCAGCAGTTCCGCGGTAGCGGGGGGACTCTCCTACGAGCAGTACTTC. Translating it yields CASSSAVAGGLSYEQYF.

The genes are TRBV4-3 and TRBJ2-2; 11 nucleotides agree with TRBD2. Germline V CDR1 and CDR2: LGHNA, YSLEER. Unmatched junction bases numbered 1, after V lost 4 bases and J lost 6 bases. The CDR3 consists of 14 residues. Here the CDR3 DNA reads TGCGCCAGCAGCCTAGCGGGGGGGCCCGGGGAGCTGTTTTTT. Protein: CASSLAGGPGELFF.

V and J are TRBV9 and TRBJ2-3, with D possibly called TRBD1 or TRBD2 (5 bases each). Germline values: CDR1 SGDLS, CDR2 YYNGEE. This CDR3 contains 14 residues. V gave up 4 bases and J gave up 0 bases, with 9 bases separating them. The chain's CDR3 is CASSPWDSTDTQYF. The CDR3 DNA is TGTGCCAGCAGCCCTTGGGACAGCACAGATACGCAGTATTTT.

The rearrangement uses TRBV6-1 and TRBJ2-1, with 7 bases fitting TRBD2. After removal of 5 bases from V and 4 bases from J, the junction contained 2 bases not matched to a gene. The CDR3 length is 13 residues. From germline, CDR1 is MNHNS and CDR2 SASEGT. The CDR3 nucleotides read TGTGCCAGCAGTAGCGGGGCTTACAATGAGCAGTTCTTC. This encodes CASSSGAYNEQFF.

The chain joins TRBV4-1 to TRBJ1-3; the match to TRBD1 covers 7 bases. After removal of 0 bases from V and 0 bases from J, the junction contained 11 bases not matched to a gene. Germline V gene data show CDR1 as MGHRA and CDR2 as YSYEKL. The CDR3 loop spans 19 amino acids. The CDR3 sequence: CASSQDQNRQGYSGNTIYF. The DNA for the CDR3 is TGCGCCAGCAGCCAAGACCAAAACCGACAGGGCTACTCTGGAAACACCATATATTTT.

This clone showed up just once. DNA of the CDR3: TGTGCCAGCAGTTTCGGACGAAGCACAGATACGCAGTATTTT. Translated, it gives CASSFGRSTDTQYF. The chain joins TRBV27 to TRBJ2-3; no reliable D call. CDR1 and CDR2 from the germline V gene are MNHEY and SMNVEV (reference sequence). The CDR3 has 14 residues. V lost 3 bases and J 0 bases, leaving 7 bases between the germline ends.

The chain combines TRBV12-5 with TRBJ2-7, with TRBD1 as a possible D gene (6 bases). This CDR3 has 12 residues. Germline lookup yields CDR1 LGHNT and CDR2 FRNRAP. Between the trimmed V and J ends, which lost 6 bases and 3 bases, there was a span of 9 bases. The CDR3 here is CASGSDSYEQYF. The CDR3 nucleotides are TGTGCTAGTGGATCGGACAGCTACGAGCAGTACTTC. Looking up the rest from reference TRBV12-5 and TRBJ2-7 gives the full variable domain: DARVTQTPRHKVTEMGQEVTMRCQPILGHNTVFWYRQTMMQGLELLAYFRNRAPLDDSGMPKDRFSAEMPDATLATLKIQPSEPRDSAVYFCASGSDSYEQYFGPGTRLTVT.

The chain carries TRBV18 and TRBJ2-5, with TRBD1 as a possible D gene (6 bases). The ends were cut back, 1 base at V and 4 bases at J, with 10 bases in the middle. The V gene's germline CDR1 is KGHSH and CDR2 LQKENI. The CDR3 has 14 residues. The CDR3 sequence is CASSPLRGRETQYF. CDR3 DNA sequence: TGTGCCAGCTCACCACTAAGGGGGAGAGAGACCCAGTACTTC.

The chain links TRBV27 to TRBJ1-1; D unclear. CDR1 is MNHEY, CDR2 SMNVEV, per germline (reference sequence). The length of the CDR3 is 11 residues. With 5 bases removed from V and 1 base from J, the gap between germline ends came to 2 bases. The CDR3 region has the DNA TGTGCCAGCAGTGGGAACACTGAAGCTTTCTTT. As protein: CASSGNTEAFF.

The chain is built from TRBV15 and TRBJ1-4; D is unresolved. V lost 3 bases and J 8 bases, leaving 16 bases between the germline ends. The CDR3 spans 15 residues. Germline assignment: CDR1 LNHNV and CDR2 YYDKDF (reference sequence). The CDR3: CATSRFTEVPEKLFF. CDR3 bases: TGTGCCACCAGCAGGTTTACAGAGGTCCCCGAAAAACTGTTTTTT.

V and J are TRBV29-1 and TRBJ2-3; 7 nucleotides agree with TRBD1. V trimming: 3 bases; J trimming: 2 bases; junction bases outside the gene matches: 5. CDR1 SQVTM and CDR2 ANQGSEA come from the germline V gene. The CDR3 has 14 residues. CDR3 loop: CSVEKGGPTDTQYF. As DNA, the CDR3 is TGCAGCGTTGAGAAAGGGGGCCCCACAGATACGCAGTATTTT.

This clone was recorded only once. This chain's CDR3 is CASSQVQGPREADTQYF. The CDR3 nucleotides are TGCGCCAGCAGCCAAGTACAAGGGCCCCGAGAGGCAGATACGCAGTATTTT. V is TRBV4-3 and J is TRBJ2-3; D is uncertain. V lost 1 base to trimming and J lost 4 bases, with 18 bases between them. This CDR3 contains 17 residues. Germline V lookup: CDR1 LGHNA, CDR2 YSLEER.

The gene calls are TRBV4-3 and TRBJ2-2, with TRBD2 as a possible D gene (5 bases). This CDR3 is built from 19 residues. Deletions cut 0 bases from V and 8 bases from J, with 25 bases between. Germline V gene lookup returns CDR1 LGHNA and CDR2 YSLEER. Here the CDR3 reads CASSQDTWLSAGGSGELFF. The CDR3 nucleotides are TGCGCCAGCAGCCAAGATACTTGGCTATCGGCAGGAGGTTCAGGGGAGCTGTTTTTT.

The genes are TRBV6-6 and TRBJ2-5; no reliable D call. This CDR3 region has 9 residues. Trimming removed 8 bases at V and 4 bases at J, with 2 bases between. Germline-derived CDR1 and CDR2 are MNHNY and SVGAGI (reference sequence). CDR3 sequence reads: CASGETQYF. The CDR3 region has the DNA TGTGCCAGCGGAGAGACCCAGTACTTC.

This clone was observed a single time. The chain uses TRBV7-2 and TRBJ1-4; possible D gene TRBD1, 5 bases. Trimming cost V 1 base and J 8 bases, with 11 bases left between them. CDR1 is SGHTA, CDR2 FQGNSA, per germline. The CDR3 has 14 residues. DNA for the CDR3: TGTGCCAGCAGCTTAGTGCAGGGAAGGGAAAAACTGTTTTTT. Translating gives CASSLVQGREKLFF.

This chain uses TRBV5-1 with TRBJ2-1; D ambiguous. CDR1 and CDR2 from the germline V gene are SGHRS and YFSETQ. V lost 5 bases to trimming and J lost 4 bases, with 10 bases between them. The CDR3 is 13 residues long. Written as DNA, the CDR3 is TGCGCCAGCAGTCTGGGGAATTACAATGAGCAGTTCTTC. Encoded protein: CASSLGNYNEQFF.

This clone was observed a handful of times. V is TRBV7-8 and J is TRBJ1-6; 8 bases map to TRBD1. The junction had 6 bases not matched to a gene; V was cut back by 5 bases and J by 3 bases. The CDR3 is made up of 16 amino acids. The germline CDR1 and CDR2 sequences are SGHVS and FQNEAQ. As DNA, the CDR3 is TGTGCCAGCAGCCCTGACAGGGGAGGCTATAATTCACCCCTCCACTTT. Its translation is CASSPDRGGYNSPLHF.

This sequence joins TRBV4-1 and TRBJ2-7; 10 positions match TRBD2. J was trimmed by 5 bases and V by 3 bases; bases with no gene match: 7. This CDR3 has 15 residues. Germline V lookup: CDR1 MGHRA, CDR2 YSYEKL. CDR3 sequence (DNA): TGCGCCAGCAGCCAGGAAGCGGGGGGGCGTAACGAGCAGTACTTC. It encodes CASSQEAGGRNEQYF.

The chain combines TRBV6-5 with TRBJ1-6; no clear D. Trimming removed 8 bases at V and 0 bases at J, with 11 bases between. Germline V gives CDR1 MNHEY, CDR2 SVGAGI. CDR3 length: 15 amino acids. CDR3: CASALDASYNSPLHF. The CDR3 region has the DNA TGTGCCAGCGCTCTTGACGCCTCCTATAATTCACCCCTCCACTTT.

CDR3 region: CASGLVRDSEKLFF. CDR3 in DNA: TGTGCTAGTGGTTTGGTACGGGACTCAGAAAAACTGTTTTTT. The rearrangement uses TRBV12-5 and TRBJ1-4; TRBD1 might be the D (5 bases). Trimming cost V 0 bases and J 8 bases, with 10 bases left between them. Germline V gene data show CDR1 as LGHNT and CDR2 as FRNRAP. The CDR3 is made up of 14 amino acids.